This TCR beta chain was recorded in a study of cytomegalovirus exposure and HLA in healthy donors. Points from the study as a whole: Rarity marked most TCR sequences, yet some public TCRs occurred in many donors.

Vbeta (60) and Jbeta (13) primers were used in the PCR. TCRdb's table, derived via immunoSEQ multiplex PCR, lists solely in-frame clones and lacks some. The table records around 130,000 clones, approximately 8% of them present only once. Trimming shortened V by 10 bases and J by 6 bases, and 15 bases separated the two germline ends. This CDR3 has 12 amino acids. From germline, CDR1 is SGHAT and CDR2 FQNNGV. On this clone: Its cognate antigen is unknown.

The TCR sequence derives from a woman in her thirties or forties in good health and CMV-seropositive. The gene calls are TRBV11-2 and TRBJ1-2; no firm D call. Specimen: PBMCs. Here the CDR3 reads CATVRARDGYTF. The DNA for the CDR3 is TGTGCCACCGTACGGGCGCGGGATGGCTACACCTTC.